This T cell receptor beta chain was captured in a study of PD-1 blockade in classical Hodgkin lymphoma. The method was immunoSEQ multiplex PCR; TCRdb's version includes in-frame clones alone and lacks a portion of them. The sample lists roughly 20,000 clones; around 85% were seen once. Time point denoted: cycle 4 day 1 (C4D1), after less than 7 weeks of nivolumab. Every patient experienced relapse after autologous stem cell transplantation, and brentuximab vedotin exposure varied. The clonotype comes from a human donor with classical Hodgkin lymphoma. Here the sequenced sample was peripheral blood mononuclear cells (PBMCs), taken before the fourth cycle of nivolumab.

CDR3 sequence (DNA): TGTGCCAGCACCGGGGTCGACGAGCAGTACTTC. Its protein product is CASTGVDEQYF. V and J are TRBV28 and TRBJ2-7; maybe TRBD2 (5 bases). V lost 7 bases, J lost 5 bases, and 9 bases lay in between. The CDR3 covers 11 residues. Germline V gene sequence: CDR1 MDHEN, CDR2 SYDVKM.